The rows below give T cell receptor beta chains drawn from one sample of a study of neoadjuvant nivolumab and ipilimumab in lung cancer. The protocol was immunoSEQ multiplex PCR, while the TCRdb copy is restricted to in-frame clones and leaves out a portion. The top ten hold about 11% of the sample, which has thousands of clones, roughly 80% seen once. The sample here was tumor tissue, taken after neoadjuvant nivolumab, alone or with ipilimumab, at or shortly before surgery. Source of these receptors: an adult with non-small cell lung cancer. The conserved cysteine and the conserved F or W are not part of the CDR3 here. The order of the fields is V gene, J gene, CDR3 length, CDR3 protein.

V: TRBV7-9; J: TRBJ2-1; length: 12; CDR3: ASSFGGLRNEQF
V: TRBV18; J: TRBJ1-1; length: 11; CDR3: ASSTQGGTEAF
V: TRBV29-1; J: TRBJ2-3; length: 10; CDR3: SMVSGTDTQY
V: TRBV29-1; J: TRBJ2-1; length: 12; CDR3: SVLTDKGLNEQF
V: TRBV28; J: TRBJ2-3; length: 12; CDR3: ATQRRGGQDTQY
V: TRBV25-1; J: TRBJ1-6; length: 11; CDR3: ASSGQYNSPLH
V: TRBV19; J: TRBJ2-3; length: 12; CDR3: ASSVLGVTDTQY
V: TRBV29-1; J: TRBJ1-2; length: 13; CDR3: SVEGGTRGTYGYT
V: TRBV14; J: TRBJ2-3; length: 15; CDR3: ASSEVGPGQGPDTQY
V: TRBV6-5; J: TRBJ1-4; length: 13; CDR3: ASRGSGTANEKLF
V: TRBV29-1; J: TRBJ2-3; length: 12; CDR3: SVTGMLAGGTQY
V: TRBV28; J: TRBJ1-5; length: 14; CDR3: ASSLVSRISNQPQH
V: TRBV5-5; J: TRBJ1-5; length: 11; CDR3: ASSRGVNQPQH
V: TRBV18; J: TRBJ1-2; length: 13; CDR3: ASSPSGQGLYGYT
V: TRBV6-5; J: TRBJ1-6; length: 11; CDR3: ASGRGFNSPLH
V: TRBV10-1; J: TRBJ1-5; length: 14; CDR3: ASRPQGIKSNQPQH
V: TRBV28; J: TRBJ2-2; length: 13; CDR3: ASSLSGGAAGELF
V: TRBV18; J: TRBJ2-2; length: 14; CDR3: ASSLGDRVGAGELF
V: TRBV7-9; J: TRBJ1-6; length: 13; CDR3: ASSLILLGGSPLH
V: TRBV27; J: TRBJ1-6; length: 12; CDR3: ASSSGTGNSPLH
V: TRBV7-9; J: TRBJ1-1; length: 12; CDR3: ASSLDQGGTEAF
V: TRBV6-5; J: TRBJ1-5; length: 12; CDR3: ASRPLGRNQPQH
V: TRBV5-6; J: TRBJ2-2; length: 14; CDR3: ASSPYRQGDTGELF
V: TRBV4-3; J: TRBJ1-3; length: 14; CDR3: ASSQKHRGVRNTIY
V: TRBV6-1; J: TRBJ2-7; length: 12; CDR3: ASRPNRGIGEQY
V: TRBV4-1; J: TRBJ1-5; length: 13; CDR3: ASSQFGTGDQPQH
V: TRBV28; J: TRBJ2-3; length: 15; CDR3: ASSSLDSGGTTDTQY
V: TRBV27; J: TRBJ1-6; length: 10; CDR3: ASSLSDSPLH
V: TRBV7-2; J: TRBJ2-7; length: 12; CDR3: ASSLSGTMYEQY
V: TRBV4-1; J: TRBJ2-7; length: 15; CDR3: ASSQVRGGDRPYEQY
V: TRBV10-3; J: TRBJ1-6; length: 15; CDR3: AIGQGFRGSYNSPLH
V: TRBV5-1; J: TRBJ2-7; length: 13; CDR3: ASSRSEGRNYEQY
V: TRBV11-2; J: TRBJ1-1; length: 13; CDR3: ASSSGVNVNTEAF
V: TRBV28; J: TRBJ1-2; length: 11; CDR3: ASTPYLNYGYT
V: TRBV7-2; J: TRBJ2-2; length: 14; CDR3: ASSSSLAGFTGELF
V: TRBV28; J: TRBJ2-5; length: 13; CDR3: ASSFMRGLGETQY
V: TRBV5-4; J: TRBJ2-3; length: 11; CDR3: ASSLEGADTQY
V: TRBV2; J: TRBJ1-5; length: 10; CDR3: ASIQGNQPQH
V: TRBV5-1; J: TRBJ1-6; length: 14; CDR3: ASSLTGSSYNSPLH
V: TRBV4-3; J: TRBJ1-2; length: 14; CDR3: ASSQDFGGSSYGYT
V: TRBV10-2; J: TRBJ1-3; length: 10; CDR3: ASSESGNTIY
V: TRBV14; J: TRBJ1-6; length: 13; CDR3: ASSQRWATNSPLH
V: TRBV6-6; J: TRBJ1-1; length: 10; CDR3: ASSPIGTEAF
V: TRBV11-2; J: TRBJ1-6; length: 13; CDR3: ASSLAPGGNSPLH
V: TRBV28; J: TRBJ2-2; length: 14; CDR3: ASTLLGTTNTGELF
V: TRBV4-1; J: TRBJ1-5; length: 14; CDR3: ASSRGGSGSNQPQH